One sample yielded the 24 T cell receptor beta chains listed below, sequenced in a study of tumor T cells in aggressive B-cell lymphoma. Assay: immunoSEQ multiplex PCR; the TCRdb copy retains only in-frame clones and omits some. The sample contains thousands of clones, 91% of which appear only once. The specimen sequenced was tumor tissue. The receptors originated from an adult with diffuse large B cell lymphoma.

The chain combines TRBV27 with TRBJ2-3; 10 bases map to TRBD1. This CDR3 has 16 residues. The V gene end was trimmed by 7 bases and the J gene end by 2 bases; junction bases not matched to a gene: 9. Germline lookup yields CDR1 MNHEY and CDR2 SMNVEV (reference sequence). This CDR3 is CASTMTGGSYTDTQYF. CDR3 bases: TGTGCCAGCACCATGACAGGGGGCTCCTACACAGATACGCAGTATTTT.

The rearrangement joins TRBV4-3 to TRBJ1-2, with TRBD1 identical over 9 bases. CDR1 is LGHNA and CDR2 is YSLEER in the germline V gene. Trimming at V came to 3 bases and at J to 4 bases, leaving 3 bases not matched to a gene. The CDR3 sequence is 14 residues long. For the CDR3, the DNA is TGCGCCAGCAGCCAGGGACAGGGAGGCTATGGCTACACCTTC. Encoded protein: CASSQGQGGYGYTF.

V gene TRBV28 combines with J gene TRBJ2-1; D unclear. The germline V gene has CDR1 MDHEN and CDR2 SYDVKM. The CDR3 consists of 11 residues. V lost 3 bases and J lost 10, with 7 bases in between. CDR3 DNA sequence: TGTGCCAGCAGTTTTACAGAAGAGCAGTTCTTC. Translation gives CASSFTEEQFF.

A few counts support this clone. The CDR3 DNA is TGTGCCAGCAGTGACCTCGGACTCTATGGCTACACCTTC. Its protein product is CASSDLGLYGYTF. V gene TRBV25-1 combines with J gene TRBJ1-2; no clear D gene. Germline V gene lookup returns CDR1 MGHDK and CDR2 SYGVNS. This CDR3 comprises 13 residues. V was trimmed by 3 bases and J by 4 bases, leaving 9 bases between them.

The CDR3, as DNA: TGTGCCAGCAGTTCTTTCGGGAGTGGCTACGAGCAGTACTTC. The encoded protein is CASSSFGSGYEQYF. This chain connects TRBV7-8 to TRBJ2-7, with D perhaps matching TRBD2 (6 bases). The CDR3 extends over 14 amino acids. Trimming cost V 6 bases and J 3 bases, with 15 bases left between them. Germline V gives CDR1 SGHVS, CDR2 FQNEAQ.

The gene calls are TRBV28 and TRBJ2-3, with 11 bases that match TRBD2. With 6 bases clipped from V and 5 bases from J, the junction kept 7 bases outside the gene matches. CDR3 size: 15 residues. Germline V lookup: CDR1 MDHEN, CDR2 SYDVKM. The CDR3 reads CASSRTSGYIDTQYF. For the CDR3, the DNA is TGTGCCAGCAGCCGGACTAGCGGGTACATAGATACGCAGTATTTT. Full variable domain (missing parts from reference TRBV28 and TRBJ2-3): DVKVTQSSRYLVKRTGEKVFLECVQDMDHENMFWYRQDPGLGLRLIYFSYDVKMKEKGDIPEGYSVSREKKERFSLILESASTNQTSMYLCASSRTSGYIDTQYFGPGTRLTVL.

This clone was seen once. V is TRBV7-2 and J is TRBJ2-1; no clear D gene. The CDR3 length is 14 residues. Per germline, CDR1 SGHTA and CDR2 FQGNSA. The germline V and J ends were trimmed by 3 bases and 4 bases, with 10 bases remaining between them. The CDR3 nucleotides read TGTGCCAGCAGCTTCGGAGTACGTTACAATGAGCAGTTCTTC. This encodes CASSFGVRYNEQFF.

V and J are TRBV9 and TRBJ2-7; TRBD2 aligns across 13 bases. J gave up 7 bases and V 3 bases, and 4 bases lay outside the gene matches. The CDR3 runs 14 residues. The germline gives CDR1 SGDLS, CDR2 YYNGEE. CDR3 nucleotide sequence: TGTGCCAGCAGCGGGGGACTAGCGGGATGGGAGCAGTACTTC. This gives the protein CASSGGLAGWEQYF.

The gene calls are TRBV4-1 and TRBJ2-3; 10 bases line up with TRBD2. This CDR3 region has 17 residues. Per the germline V gene, CDR1 is MGHRA and CDR2 is YSYEKL. The ends lost 0 bases at V and 4 bases at J; junction bases unmatched: 7. For the CDR3, the DNA is TGCGCCAGCAGCCAAGACGTACTAGCGGGAAGGTCAGATACGCAGTATTTT. Translated: CASSQDVLAGRSDTQYF.

The gene calls are TRBV19 and TRBJ1-1; TRBD1 matches 7 bases. Germline trimming cut 5 bases from V and 2 bases from J; bases unmatched to any gene: 5. CDR1 is LNHDA, CDR2 SQIVND, per germline (reference sequence). The CDR3 runs 14 residues. CDR3 in DNA: TGTGCCAGTAGTCTGCAGGGGGACAACACTGAAGCTTTCTTT. Its translation: CASSLQGDNTEAFF.

The chain employs TRBV7-9 and TRBJ2-7; weak D call: TRBD1 (6 bases). The V end lost 6 bases, the J end lost 0 bases, and 21 bases lay between the germline ends. Germline V gene sequence: CDR1 SEHNR, CDR2 FQNEAQ (reference sequence). The CDR3 is 17 residues long. The CDR3 DNA sequence: TGTGCCAGCAGTTTGGGCGTCCAAGGCAGGGGCTCCTACGAGCAGTACTTC. This sequence encodes CASSLGVQGRGSYEQYF.

V and J are TRBV4-1 and TRBJ2-7; tentatively, D is TRBD2 (6 bases). The V end was cut by 0 bases, the J end by 2 bases, with 14 bases between. The CDR3 is 16 residues long. Germline lookup yields CDR1 MGHRA and CDR2 YSYEKL. CDR3 nucleotide sequence: TGCGCCAGCAGCCAAGAAGGGCCCGGGGGACCCTACGAGCAGTACTTC. Translated: CASSQEGPGGPYEQYF.

CDR3 amino acids: CAISGPGGVNQGNTEAFF. For the CDR3, the DNA is TGTGCCATCAGCGGCCCGGGCGGGGTCAACCAGGGGAACACTGAAGCTTTCTTT. The chain combines TRBV10-3 with TRBJ1-1, with D possibly being TRBD1 (5 bases). Per the germline V gene, CDR1 is ENHRY and CDR2 is SYGVKD. V was clipped by 6 bases and J by 1 base, with 24 bases between them. This CDR3 has 18 amino acids.

The J gene is TRBJ2-5, the V gene TRBV6-6, with 10 bases aligning to TRBD2. The DNA end is a closer match to TRBJ2-7, so the J assignment may be wrong. CDR1 MNHNY and CDR2 SVGAGI come from the germline V gene (reference sequence). The CDR3 extends over 15 amino acids. For the CDR3, the DNA is TGTGCCAGCAGTGCTAGCGGGGGTTTATCCTACGAGCAGTACTTC. Residues: CASSASGGLSYEQYF.

This clone was seen just once. This rearrangement joins TRBV12-1 to TRBJ2-1; whether TRBD2, the table's D call, matches the DNA was not checked. TRBV12-1 is classified as a pseudogene. CDR3 size: 15 residues. The CDR3 sequence: CASSFRVSSYNEQFF. As DNA, the CDR3 is TGTGCCAGCAGCTTCCGGGTCTCCTCTTACAATGAGCAGTTCTTC.

This chain uses TRBV2 with TRBJ2-5, with D possibly TRBD2 on 5 matching bases. This CDR3 spans 12 amino acids. Germline V lookup: CDR1 SNHLY, CDR2 FYNNEI. V was trimmed by 5 bases and J by 5 bases, leaving 9 bases between them. DNA of the CDR3: TGTGCCAGCAGTTCGGGGTATGAGACCCAGTACTTC. It codes for CASSSGYETQYF.

CDR3 nucleotide sequence: TGTGCCAGCAGCCCCGGACTAGCGGGAAGGGCCGAGCAGTACTTC. As protein: CASSPGLAGRAEQYF. The chain couples TRBV7-9 to TRBJ2-7, with 12 bases that match TRBD2. The CDR3 has 15 amino acids. Germline CDR1 and CDR2: SEHNR and FQNEAQ (reference sequence). Trimming removed 5 bases from V and 6 bases from J; junction bases left unmatched: 8.

The chain joins TRBV4-3 to TRBJ2-7, with D perhaps matching TRBD2 (5 bases). This CDR3 spans 15 amino acids. V gave up 0 bases and J gave up 1 base, with 10 bases separating them. Germline values: CDR1 LGHNA, CDR2 YSLEER. In DNA, the CDR3 is TGCGCCAGCAGCCAAGATAGAGGGCCTTCCTACGAGCAGTACTTC. Its translation: CASSQDRGPSYEQYF.

This chain connects TRBV6-6 to TRBJ2-1, with D hard to call. Trimming stripped 0 bases from V and 6 bases from J, with 9 bases between. The CDR3 extends over 14 amino acids. Germline CDR1 is MNHNY and CDR2 is SVGAGI (reference sequence). The CDR3 DNA reads as TGTGCCAGCAGTTACTCGAATCGGGTCAATGAGCAGTTCTTC. Translation gives CASSYSNRVNEQFF.

This clone was observed a single time. CDR3 nucleotides: TGTGCCAGCAGCTTGCTAGATTCTAGGGGCTACGAGCAGTACTTC. Encoded protein: CASSLLDSRGYEQYF. The V call is TRBV5-5, the J call TRBJ2-7, with TRBD1 as a possible D gene (5 bases). The CDR3 length is 15 residues. V was shortened by 1 base and J by 3 bases, with 14 bases between the two germline ends. Germline CDR1 reads SGHKS; CDR2 reads YYEKEE (reference sequence).

The chain combines TRBV7-9 with TRBJ2-7; 9 positions agree with TRBD2. The ends lost 6 bases at V and 0 bases at J; junction bases unmatched: 6. Germline values: CDR1 SEHNR, CDR2 FQNEAQ (reference sequence). This CDR3 is built from 15 residues. Written as DNA, the CDR3 is TGTGCCAGCAGTTTTAGCGGGAGTAGCTCCTACGAGCAGTACTTC. Translating it yields CASSFSGSSSYEQYF. The full variable domain, its missing parts supplied by reference TRBV7-9 and TRBJ2-7, is DTGVSQNPRHKITKRGQNVTFRCDPISEHNRLYWYRQTLGQGPEFLTYFQNEAQLEKSRLLSDRFSAERPKGSFSTLEIQRTEQGDSAMYLCASSFSGSSSYEQYFGPGTRLTVT.

This clone has a single count. This rearrangement joins TRBV7-9 to TRBJ2-1; 10 bases fit TRBD2. CDR1 SEHNR and CDR2 FQNEAQ come from the germline V gene (reference sequence). J lost 8 bases, V lost 5 bases, and 6 bases had no gene match. The CDR3 covers 14 residues. Here the CDR3 reads CASSHSGRWDEQFF. Here the CDR3 DNA reads TGTGCCAGCAGCCATAGCGGGAGGTGGGATGAGCAGTTCTTC. Full variable domain (rest looked up from reference TRBV7-9 and TRBJ2-1): DTGVSQNPRHKITKRGQNVTFRCDPISEHNRLYWYRQTLGQGPEFLTYFQNEAQLEKSRLLSDRFSAERPKGSFSTLEIQRTEQGDSAMYLCASSHSGRWDEQFFGPGTRLTVL.

V gene TRBV13 combines with J gene TRBJ2-1; 7 bases are shared with TRBD2. The CDR3 loop spans 18 amino acids. Germline trimming cut 5 bases from V and 10 bases from J; bases unmatched to any gene: 23. Germline CDR1 PRHDT, CDR2 FYEKMQ (reference sequence). CDR3 sequence reads: CASSQVAGGSGSFGEQFF. CDR3 coding DNA: TGTGCCAGCAGCCAAGTAGCGGGCGGGAGTGGTTCTTTTGGGGAGCAGTTCTTC.

J is TRBJ2-1 and V is TRBV18; weak D call: TRBD2 (5 bases). Per the germline V gene, CDR1 is KGHSH and CDR2 is LQKENI. V lost 7 bases to trimming and J lost 7 bases, with 11 bases between them. The CDR3 sequence is 12 residues long. The CDR3 DNA reads as TGTGCCAGCTTTGGACTGACAAATGAGCAGTTCTTC. Its protein is CASFGLTNEQFF.